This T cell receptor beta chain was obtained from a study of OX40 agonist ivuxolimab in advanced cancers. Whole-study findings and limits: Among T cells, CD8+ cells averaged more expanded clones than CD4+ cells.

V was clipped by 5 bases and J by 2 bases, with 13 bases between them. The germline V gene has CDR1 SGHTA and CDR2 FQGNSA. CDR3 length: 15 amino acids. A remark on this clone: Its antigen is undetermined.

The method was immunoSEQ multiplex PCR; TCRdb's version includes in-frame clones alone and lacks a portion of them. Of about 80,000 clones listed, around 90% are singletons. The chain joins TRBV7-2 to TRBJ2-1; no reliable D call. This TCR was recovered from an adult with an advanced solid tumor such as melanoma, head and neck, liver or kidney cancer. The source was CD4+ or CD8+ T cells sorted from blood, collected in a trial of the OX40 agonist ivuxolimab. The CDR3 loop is CASSPGNAAYNEQFF. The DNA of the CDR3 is TGTGCCAGCAGCCCGGGCAACGCCGCCTACAATGAGCAGTTCTTC.